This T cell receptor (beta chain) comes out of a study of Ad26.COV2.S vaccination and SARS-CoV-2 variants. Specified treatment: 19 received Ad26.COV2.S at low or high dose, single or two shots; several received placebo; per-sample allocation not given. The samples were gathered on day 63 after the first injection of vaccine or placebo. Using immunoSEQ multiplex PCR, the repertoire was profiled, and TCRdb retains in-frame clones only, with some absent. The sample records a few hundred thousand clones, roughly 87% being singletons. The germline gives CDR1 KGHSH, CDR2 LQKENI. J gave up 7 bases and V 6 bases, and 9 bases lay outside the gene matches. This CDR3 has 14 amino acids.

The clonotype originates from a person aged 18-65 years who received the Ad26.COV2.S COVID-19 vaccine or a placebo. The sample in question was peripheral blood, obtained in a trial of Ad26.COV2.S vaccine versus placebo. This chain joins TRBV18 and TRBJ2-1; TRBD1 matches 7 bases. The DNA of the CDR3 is TGTGCCAGCTCTCTAGACAGGGCATCGAATGAGCAGTTCTTC. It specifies CASSLDRASNEQFF.